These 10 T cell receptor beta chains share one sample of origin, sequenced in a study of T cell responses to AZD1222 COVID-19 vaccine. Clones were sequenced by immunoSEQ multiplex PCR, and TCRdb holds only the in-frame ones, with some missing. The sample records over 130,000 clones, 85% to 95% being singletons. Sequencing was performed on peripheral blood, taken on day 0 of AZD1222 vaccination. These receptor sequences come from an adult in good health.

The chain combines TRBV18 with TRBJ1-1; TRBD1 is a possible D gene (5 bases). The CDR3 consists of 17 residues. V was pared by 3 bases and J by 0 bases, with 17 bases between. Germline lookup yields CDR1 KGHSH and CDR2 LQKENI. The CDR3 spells CASSPLRQGPMNTEAFF. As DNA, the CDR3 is TGTGCCAGCTCACCTCTTCGGCAGGGACCCATGAACACTGAAGCTTTCTTT. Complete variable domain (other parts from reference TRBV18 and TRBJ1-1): NAGVMQNPRHLVRRRGQEARLRCSPMKGHSHVYWYRQLPEEGLKFMVYLQKENIIDESGMPKERFSAEFPKEGPSILRIQQVVRGDSAAYFCASSPLRQGPMNTEAFFGQGTRLTVV.

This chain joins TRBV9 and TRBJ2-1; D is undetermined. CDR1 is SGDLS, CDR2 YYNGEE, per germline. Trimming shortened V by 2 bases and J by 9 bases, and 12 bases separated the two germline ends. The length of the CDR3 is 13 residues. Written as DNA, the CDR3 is TGTGCCAGCAGCGTCCCCCCCAGTGGTGAGCAGTTCTTC. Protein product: CASSVPPSGEQFF.

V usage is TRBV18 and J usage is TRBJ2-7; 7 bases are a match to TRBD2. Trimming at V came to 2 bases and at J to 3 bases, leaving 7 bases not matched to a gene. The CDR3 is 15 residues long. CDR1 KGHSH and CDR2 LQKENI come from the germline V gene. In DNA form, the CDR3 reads TGTGCCAGCTCACCAGGGAGGGAGGGAGGCTACGAGCAGTACTTC. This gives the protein CASSPGREGGYEQYF.

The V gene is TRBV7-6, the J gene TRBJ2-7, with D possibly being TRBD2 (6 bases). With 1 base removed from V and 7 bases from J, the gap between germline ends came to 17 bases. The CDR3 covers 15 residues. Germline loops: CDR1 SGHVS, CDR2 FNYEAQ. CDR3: CASSLDPGLLREQYF. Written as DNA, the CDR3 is TGTGCCAGCAGCTTAGACCCGGGACTCCTTAGGGAGCAGTACTTC.

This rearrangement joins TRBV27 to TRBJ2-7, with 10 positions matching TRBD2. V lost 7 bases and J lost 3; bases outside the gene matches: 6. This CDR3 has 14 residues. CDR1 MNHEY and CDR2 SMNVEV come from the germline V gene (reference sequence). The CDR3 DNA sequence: TGTGCCAGCACGCTACTAGCGGGGAGCTACGAGCAGTACTTC. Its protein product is CASTLLAGSYEQYF.

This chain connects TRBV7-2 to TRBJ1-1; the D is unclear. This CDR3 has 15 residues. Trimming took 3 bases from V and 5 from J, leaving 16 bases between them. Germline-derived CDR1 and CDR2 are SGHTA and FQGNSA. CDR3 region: CASSFLRTATTEAFF. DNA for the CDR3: TGTGCCAGCAGCTTCCTACGAACAGCGACGACTGAAGCTTTCTTT.

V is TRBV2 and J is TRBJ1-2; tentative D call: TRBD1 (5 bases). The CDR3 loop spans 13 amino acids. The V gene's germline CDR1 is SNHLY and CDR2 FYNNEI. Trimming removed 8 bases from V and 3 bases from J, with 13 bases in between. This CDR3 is CASAGREDYGYTF. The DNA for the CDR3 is TGTGCCAGCGCAGGGAGAGAGGACTATGGCTACACCTTC.

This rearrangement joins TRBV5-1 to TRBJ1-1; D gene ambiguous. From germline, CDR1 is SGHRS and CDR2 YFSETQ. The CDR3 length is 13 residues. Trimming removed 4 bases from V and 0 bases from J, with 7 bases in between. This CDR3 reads CASSNRLNTEAFF. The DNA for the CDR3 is TGCGCCAGCAGCAACCGTCTGAACACTGAAGCTTTCTTT.

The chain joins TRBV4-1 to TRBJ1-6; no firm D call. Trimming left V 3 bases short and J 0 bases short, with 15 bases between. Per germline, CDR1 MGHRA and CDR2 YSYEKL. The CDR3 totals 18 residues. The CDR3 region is CASSQDPGVGSYNSPLHF. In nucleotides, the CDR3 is TGCGCCAGCAGCCAGGACCCTGGGGTGGGCTCCTATAATTCACCCCTCCACTTT.

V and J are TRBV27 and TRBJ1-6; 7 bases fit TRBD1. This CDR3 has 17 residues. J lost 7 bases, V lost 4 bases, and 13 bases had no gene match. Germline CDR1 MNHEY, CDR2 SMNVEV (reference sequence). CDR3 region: CASSSRGRRLSNSPLHF. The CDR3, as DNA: TGTGCCAGCAGTTCGAGGGGGCGAAGGTTGAGCAATTCACCCCTCCACTTT.